This TCR beta chain was documented in a study of blood T cell repertoires in COVID-19. About the research overall: Samples representing acute and convalescent COVID-19 were sourced from the United States, Italy and Spain. PBMCs, B-cell-depleted T cells, or T cells provided the cDNA or gDNA that made up the material.

Sequenced by immunoSEQ multiplex PCR; TCRdb stores in-frame clones only, minus some. The sample holds tens of thousands of clones, 75% to 90% seen once. The CDR3 is 15 residues long. Germline assignment: CDR1 SGHTA and CDR2 FQGNSA. V dropped 5 bases and J dropped 3 bases, with 17 bases sitting between them. This clone was observed a single time. The sequence was collected from a human donor in a cohort sampled during active COVID-19. Source material: peripheral blood. The V gene is TRBV7-2, the J gene TRBJ2-7, with D maybe TRBD1 (5 bases). The CDR3 nucleotides read TGTGCCAGCAGCCGCTGGGGCGGAACCAGCTACGAGCAGTACTTC. This sequence encodes CASSRWGGTSYEQYF.